These T cell receptor beta chains were read from a single sample in a study of T-cell memory formation after mild COVID-19. TCRdb recomputed calls from the 5' RACE reads with MiXCR, one row per CDR3 protein. The data contain approximately 350,000 distinct CDR3 sequences, around 14% of them singletons. The specimen was PBMCs or a T cell subset sorted from them (not recorded which). The origin of the receptors is a man between 18 and 35 years old who had mild COVID-19 (a few samples of this study predate the infection). Cell type and time point are not known. Both conserved end residues are part of each CDR3. The order of the fields is D gene, J gene, V gene, clone size, CDR3 DNA, CDR3 protein. D genes are given only for firm matches. Where a row states a size, it is once, few, many or the class of an expanded clone; other rows omit it.

>-|TRBJ1-5|TRBV5-5|many
TGTGCCAGCCCACGAAACCCAGGCGAATCAAACAATCAGCCCCAGCATTTT
CASPRNPGESNNQPQHF
>TRBD1|TRBJ1-1|TRBV5-1|-
TGCGCCAGCAGCTTGGCGGACAGGGGAGTCGGCACTGAAGCTTTCTTT
CASSLADRGVGTEAFF
>-|TRBJ1-6|TRBV10-3|-
TGTGCCATCAGTGAGGCGGGGTATAATTCACCCCTCCACTTT
CAISEAGYNSPLHF
>-|TRBJ1-3|TRBV7-2|many
TGTGCCAGCAGCTTGTCGACCGGAGACTCTGGAAACACCATATATTTT
CASSLSTGDSGNTIYF
>-|TRBJ1-3|TRBV25-1|-
TGTGCCAGCAGCCCCGGCAGAGTAACTGGAAACACCATATATTTT
CASSPGRVTGNTIYF
>-|TRBJ1-2|TRBV12-3/TRBV12-4|-
TGTGCCAGCAGTCTACGGACGGGGGAAGGTTTTTATGGCTACACCTTC
CASSLRTGEGFYGYTF
>-|TRBJ2-3|TRBV20-1|few
TGCAGTGCTAGAGATCCGGCAGTTTTTAGGCGCACAGATACGCAGTATTTT
CSARDPAVFRRTDTQYF
>-|TRBJ1-1|TRBV7-3|-
TGTGCCAGCAGCTTACTCGCACTCGAAAACACTGAAGCTTTCTTT
CASSLLALENTEAFF
>-|TRBJ1-5|TRBV5-8|-
TGTGCCAGCAGTATCGCAGGGGTCCAGCCCCAGCATTTT
CASSIAGVQPQHF
>-|TRBJ2-3|TRBV20-1|-
TGCAGTGCTAGTTTCGGCACAGATACGCAGTATTTT
CSASFGTDTQYF
>-|TRBJ1-1|TRBV2|-
TGTGCCAGCAGTGGCGGCCCGAACACTGAAGCTTTCTTT
CASSGGPNTEAFF
>-|TRBJ2-7|TRBV7-3|-
TGTGCCAGCAGCTCCTCCGTACGGGGGAAGGGCGAGCAGTACTTC
CASSSSVRGKGEQYF